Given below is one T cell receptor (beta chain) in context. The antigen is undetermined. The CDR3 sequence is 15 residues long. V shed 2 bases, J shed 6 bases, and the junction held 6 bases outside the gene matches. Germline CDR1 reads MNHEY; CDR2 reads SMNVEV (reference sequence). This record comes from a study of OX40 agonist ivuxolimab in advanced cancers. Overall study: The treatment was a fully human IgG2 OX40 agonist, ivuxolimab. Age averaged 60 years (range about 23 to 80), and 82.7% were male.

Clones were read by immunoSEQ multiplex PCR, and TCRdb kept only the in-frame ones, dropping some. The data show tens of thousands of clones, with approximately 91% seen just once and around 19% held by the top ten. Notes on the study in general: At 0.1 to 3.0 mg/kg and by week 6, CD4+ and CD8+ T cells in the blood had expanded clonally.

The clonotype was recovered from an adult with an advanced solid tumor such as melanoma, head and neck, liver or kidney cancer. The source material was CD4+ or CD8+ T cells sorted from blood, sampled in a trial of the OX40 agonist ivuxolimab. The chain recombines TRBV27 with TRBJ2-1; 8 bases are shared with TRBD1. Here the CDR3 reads CASSLGQGAFNEQFF. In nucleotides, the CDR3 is TGTGCCAGCAGTTTAGGGCAGGGGGCGTTCAATGAGCAGTTCTTC.